This T cell receptor (beta chain) is from a study of low-dose radiotherapy and immunotherapy resistance in tumors (dated by TCRdb to the early 2020s). Concerning the study at large: In Cohort 1, 0.5 Gy per fraction was delivered every 2 weeks, and a total PTV dose of 6.5 Gy was prescribed. Intravenous cyclophosphamide at 200 mg/m2 was administered every two weeks, one day ahead of each radiation and immunotherapy administration. The trial did not randomize participants into treatment groups. Nivolumab was administered intravenously as a 240 mg flat dose every two weeks, and ipilimumab was administered intravenously at 1 mg/kg every six weeks. Starting on cycle 1 day 1, patients took 300 mg of aspirin by mouth once daily for four cycles. Eight patients were included in the translational analysis: three from the first dose cohort and the first five from the second dose cohort. Patients in Cohort 2 were given 1 Gy per fraction every two weeks, for a total of 13 Gy across 26 weeks.

Spanning cysteine to phenylalanine, the CDR3 consists of 16 amino acids. Of all the DNA, just the CDR3 is kept, 48 bases in frame from base 1. CDR1 and CDR2 (LGHDT, YNNKEL) derive from the germline V gene (reference sequence). Trimming removed 0 bases from V and 0 bases from J, leaving 10 bases between the germline ends. The sequencer listed for this sample is Illumina HiSeq 2500. First-strand cDNA was synthesized with Superscript III and a set of TRAV- and TRBV-specific primers, covering both TCRalpha and TCRbeta chains. A roughly 21-cycle PCR with Phusion amplified the TCRs, pairing a constant-region primer with the adapter that was attached to the V primers. The MessageAmp II aRNA Amplification Kit was used to amplify the isolated mRNA, with in vitro transcription run for 16 hours at 37 degrees C. mRNA for TCR sequencing was isolated with the Dynabeads mRNA DIRECT Purification Kit. Indexed Illumina adapters were added in a second Phusion PCR of around 27 cycles, and the PCR products were purified with AMPure XP beads. The authors' pipeline ran thus. Custom Perl scripts were used to pool TCR sequences that encoded the same protein, to remove out-of-frame sequences, and to calculate the abundance of each clonotype. The analysis excluded TCR sequences that were supported by just one read. Repertoire metrics included Shannon entropy, Gini index, clonality, richness, and frequency of TCRs shared between repertoires. The public sequencing data were trimmed at Q25 with fastp and processed into clonotypes with MiXCR by TCRdb, which kept only in-frame beta chains. Rows with a matching CDR3 protein are joined into one entry that keeps the most common DNA and genes. Clone size and V and J calls follow TCRdb, not the original study. Counted in this sample were 75,000 to 95,000 distinct CDR3 sequences; 15% to 20% of them appeared once. The ten largest clones take up over 4.5% of the sample.

This clonotype showed up many times. It has no known antigen specificity. No quality values exist for individual bases; no much larger clone is one base distant. This sample's time point label indicates: before trial treatment. Donors were enrolled in RACIN, a single-arm phase I dose-escalation trial combining nivolumab, ipilimumab, aspirin, low-dose cyclophosphamide and low-dose radiotherapy. Patients were eligible if they had advanced solid tumors that were TIL-negative. The sequence came from a male donor with prostate cancer. The material sequenced was PBMCs, taken before treatment. The V gene is TRBV3-1 and the J gene is TRBJ2-3, with the D gene not confidently named. For the CDR3, the sequence is CASSQDGLGSTDTQYF. The nucleotide sequence reads as follows: TGTGCCAGCAGCCAAGATGGGCTAGGTAGCACAGATACGCAGTATTTT.